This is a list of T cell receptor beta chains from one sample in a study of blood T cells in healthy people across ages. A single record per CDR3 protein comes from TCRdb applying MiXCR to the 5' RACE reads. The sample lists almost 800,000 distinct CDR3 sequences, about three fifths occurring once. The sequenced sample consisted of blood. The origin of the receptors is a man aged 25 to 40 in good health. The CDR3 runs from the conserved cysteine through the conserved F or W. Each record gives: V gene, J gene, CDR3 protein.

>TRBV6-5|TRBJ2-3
CASSYSFGVRTDTQYF
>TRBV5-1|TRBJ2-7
CASSSSGGAQYF
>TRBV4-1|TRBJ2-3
CASSQVSPAETSGRDTQYF
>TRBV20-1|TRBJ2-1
CSARTLASEQFF
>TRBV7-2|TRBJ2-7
CASSFGGEDERYF
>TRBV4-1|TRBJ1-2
CASSQEGPVDNYGYTF
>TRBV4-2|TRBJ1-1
CASSQDTGKNTEAFF
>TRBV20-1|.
CSARLRASAKNIQYF
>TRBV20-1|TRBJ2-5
CSARSAGSTAETQYF
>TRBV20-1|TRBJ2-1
CSAREAKGTIYEQFF
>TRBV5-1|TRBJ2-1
CASSPLHALSGALYNEQFF
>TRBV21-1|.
CASSAPEASGIKETQYF
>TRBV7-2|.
CASSAYRVGETQYF
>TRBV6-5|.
CASSYSWTGINEQYF
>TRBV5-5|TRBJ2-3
CASSLILADTQYF
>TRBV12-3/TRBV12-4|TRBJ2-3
CASTKSGADTQYF
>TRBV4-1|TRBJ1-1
CASSHPGQTSEAFF
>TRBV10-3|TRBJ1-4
CAISESQGRGAGATNEKLFF
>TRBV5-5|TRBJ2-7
CASTGQGLHEQYF
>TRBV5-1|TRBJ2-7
CASTSVTSYEQYF
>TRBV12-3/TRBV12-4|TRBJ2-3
CASSFDRTTDTQYF
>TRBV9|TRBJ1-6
CASSVATGGWNSPLHF
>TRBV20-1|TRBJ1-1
CSARDRQEWEVGAFF
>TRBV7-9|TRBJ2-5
CASSLSQGVETQYF
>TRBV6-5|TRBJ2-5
CASSTRTGQETQYF
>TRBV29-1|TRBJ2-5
CSAASWGRETQYF
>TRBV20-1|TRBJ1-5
CSASLLRDSVKNQPQHF
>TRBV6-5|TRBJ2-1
CASSPGLAGGPYEQFF
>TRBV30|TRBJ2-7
CACQGGYEQYF
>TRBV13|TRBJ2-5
CASSLGTFWGLQETQYF
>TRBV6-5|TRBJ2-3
CASSYANTQYF
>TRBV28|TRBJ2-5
CASSLKVSGVTQYF
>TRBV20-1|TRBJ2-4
CSASTGGNLKNIQYF
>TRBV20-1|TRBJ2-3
CGALNSRSTDTQYF
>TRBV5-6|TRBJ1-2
CASSGRSRGYTF